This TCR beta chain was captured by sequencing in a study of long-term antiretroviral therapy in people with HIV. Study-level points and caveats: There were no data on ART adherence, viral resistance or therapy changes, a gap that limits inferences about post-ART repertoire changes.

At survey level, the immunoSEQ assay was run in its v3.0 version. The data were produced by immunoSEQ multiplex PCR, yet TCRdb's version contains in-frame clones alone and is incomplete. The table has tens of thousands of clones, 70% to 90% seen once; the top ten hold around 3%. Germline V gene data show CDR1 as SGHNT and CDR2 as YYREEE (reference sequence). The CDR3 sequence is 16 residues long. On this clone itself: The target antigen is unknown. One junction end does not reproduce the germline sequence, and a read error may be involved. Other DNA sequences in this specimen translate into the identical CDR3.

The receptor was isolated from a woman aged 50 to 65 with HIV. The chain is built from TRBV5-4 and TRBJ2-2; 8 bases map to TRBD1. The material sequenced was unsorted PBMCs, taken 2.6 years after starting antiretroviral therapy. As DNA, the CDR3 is TGTGCCAGCAGCTTGGAGACAGGGGTTGATACCGGGGAGTTGTTTTTT. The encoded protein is CASSLETGVDTGELFF. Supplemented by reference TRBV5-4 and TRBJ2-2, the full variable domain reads ETGVTQSPTHLIKTRGQQVTLRCSSQSGHNTVSWYQQALGQGPQFIFQYYREEENGRGNFPPRFSGLQFPNYSSELNVNALELDDSALYLCASSLETGVDTGELFFGEGSRLTVL.